These T cell receptor beta chains were read from a single sample in a study of shared clonotypes between healthy human individuals. Method: immunoSEQ multiplex PCR; TCRdb's copy keeps in-frame clones and lacks some. The data contain over a million clones, 78% of them singletons. Material: memory CD4+ T cells from PBMCs. These receptors all stem from a man between 18 and 35 years old in good health. Some clones in this sample may be carry-over from other donors' samples. Each CDR3 is given without its conserved first and last residue. The D gene is left open where the match is weak.

V	D	CDR3
TRBV9	TRBD1	ASSVETGGQETQY
TRBV15	-	ATSREGQLAKNIQY
TRBV14	-	ASSTTQTYEQY
TRBV6-6	-	ASSLPGRAYEQY
TRBV6-1	-	ASSGRSGFYEQY
TRBV7-6	TRBD2	ASSFYRGTSGRNEQF
TRBV11-1	-	ASSQGQGRLY
TRBV11-3	TRBD1	ASSEAGTGSHEQY
TRBV5-8	-	ASSLEGIAEAF
TRBV5-1	-	ASSSGAGETQY
TRBV18	-	ASSPDGTKAQH
TRBV7-2	-	ASSSRWGETEAF
TRBV11-3	TRBD1	ASSGQGTGELF
TRBV5-1	TRBD1	ASSLSAPSGRGHVFEQF
TRBV5-5	-	ASSFEGPYYEQY